These T cell receptor beta chains were read from a single sample in a study of blood T cell repertoires in COVID-19. Profiling relied on immunoSEQ multiplex PCR, and the TCRdb table lists in-frame clones only, not all of them. The table shows about 170,000 clones, with about 88% occurring only once. The sequenced sample consisted of peripheral blood. Receptors originate from a woman older than 75 in a cohort sampled during active or convalescent COVID-19. The CDR3 runs from the conserved cysteine through the conserved F or W. D genes are given only for firm matches. Size is omitted from some rows. Given values are once, few, many or a class for expanded clones.

cdr3_length	j_call	v_call	clone_size	d_call	cdr3_nt	cdr3_aa
15	TRBJ2-3	TRBV5-6	NA	TRBD2	TGTGCCAGCAGCTCACTAGCGGGAGGGTTGGATACGCAGTATTTT	CASSSLAGGLDTQYF
13	TRBJ1-4	TRBV6-6	NA	TRBD1	TGTGCCAGCAGTTACCGGACAGGGGAAAAACTGTTTTTT	CASSYRTGEKLFF
12	TRBJ1-6	TRBV12-3/TRBV12-4	NA	NA	TGTGCCAGCAGTTTACAGGGTTCACCCCTCCACTTT	CASSLQGSPLHF
13	TRBJ1-4	TRBV7-9	NA	TRBD1	TGTGCCAGCAGTAGCCGGGACAGGGGATTGGTGTTTTTT	CASSSRDRGLVFF
15	TRBJ1-1	TRBV15	NA	TRBD1	TGTGCCACCAGCAGAGCGGGACAGGGGGCCACTGAAGCTTTCTTT	CATSRAGQGATEAFF
11	TRBJ2-1	TRBV29-1	many	NA	TGCAGCGTTGAGTCGGGGGGCGGGCAGTTCTTC	CSVESGGGQFF
15	TRBJ2-1	TRBV29-1	few	NA	TGCAGCGGTCGATCAGGGGCGGGTTACTACAATGAGCAGTTCTTC	CSGRSGAGYYNEQFF
15	TRBJ1-5	TRBV30	NA	TRBD1	TGTGCCTGGAGTGGTAGACAGGGGGCTAGTCAGCCCCAGCATTTT	CAWSGRQGASQPQHF
13	TRBJ1-1	TRBV11-2	NA	TRBD1	TGTGCCAGCAGCTTAGTCCAGGGGGGTACTGAAGCTTTT	CASSLVQGGTEAF
15	TRBJ2-7	TRBV11-2	NA	NA	TGTGCCAGCAGCTTAGTGGGGGGAAGCTCCTACGAGCAGTACTTC	CASSLVGGSSYEQYF
15	TRBJ1-5	TRBV2	NA	TRBD1	TGTGCCAGCAGACCCCAGGACAGGGTCAATCAGCCCCAGCATTTT	CASRPQDRVNQPQHF
15	TRBJ1-5	TRBV7-2	NA	NA	TGTGCCAGCAGCTTAGTGCAGGAAACGGGACAGCCCCAGCATTTT	CASSLVQETGQPQHF
14	TRBJ2-4	TRBV19	few	TRBD1	TGTGCCAGTAGGCGACAGGGGTTATGGAACATTCAGTACTTC	CASRRQGLWNIQYF
14	TRBJ2-5	TRBV27	NA	NA	TGTGCCAGCAGGACGGCGGCGGGGAGAGAGACCCAGTACTTC	CASRTAAGRETQYF
15	TRBJ2-6	TRBV7-9	NA	NA	TGTGCCAGCAGCTTAGGAGGGACTGGGGCCAACGTCCTGACTTTC	CASSLGGTGANVLTF
16	TRBJ2-3	TRBV29-1	NA	TRBD1	TGCAGCGTTCAATCTGCCGGGACAGGACTCTTGGATACGCAGTATTTT	CSVQSAGTGLLDTQYF
15	TRBJ2-1	TRBV9	many	TRBD2	TGTGCCAGCAGCGTTACTTGGCGGGGGTACAATGAGCAGTTCTTC	CASSVTWRGYNEQFF
11	TRBJ2-1	TRBV27	NA	NA	TGTGCCAGCCGAAAGAACGGTGAGCAGTTCTTC	CASRKNGEQFF
18	TRBJ2-1	TRBV4-1	NA	NA	TGCGCCAGCAGCCAAGCGTGGGGAGTCTGGAAAACCTACAATGAGCAGTTCTTC	CASSQAWGVWKTYNEQFF
17	TRBJ2-1	TRBV5-8	few	TRBD2	TGTGCCAGCAGCCCGGGACTAGCGGGTATATCCTACAATGAGCAGTTCTTC	CASSPGLAGISYNEQFF
17	TRBJ2-1	TRBV24-1	NA	TRBD1	TGTGCCACCAGTGACGCCCGAGGGACAGGGCCAGACAATGAGCAGTTCTTC	CATSDARGTGPDNEQFF
18	TRBJ2-1	TRBV7-2	once	NA	TGTGCCAGCAGCTCAAAGGGCAGCTCGAGGGGGTTGGGCAATGAGCAGTTCTTC	CASSSKGSSRGLGNEQFF
17	TRBJ1-1	TRBV7-9	NA	NA	TGTGCCAGCAGTTCAAACCCTAGGAAGGTCTTTGACACTGAAGCTTTCTTT	CASSSNPRKVFDTEAFF
17	TRBJ2-1	TRBV10-3	NA	TRBD2	TGTGCCATCAGTGAGTCTAGCGGGAGGGCCAAGTACAATGAGCAGTTCTTC	CAISESSGRAKYNEQFF
14	TRBJ1-1	TRBV9	NA	NA	TGTGCCAGCAGCGTAGGCCAGTGGAACACTGAAGCTTTCTTT	CASSVGQWNTEAFF
15	TRBJ1-3	TRBV7-9	NA	NA	TGTGCCAGCAGCTTAGGGCAGTTCTCTGGAAACACCATATATTTT	CASSLGQFSGNTIYF
15	TRBJ2-7	TRBV19	NA	TRBD2	TGTGCCAGTAGTATAGGAGCGGGGGGCACCTACGAGCAGTACTTC	CASSIGAGGTYEQYF
15	TRBJ2-2	TRBV5-1	NA	TRBD2	TGCGCCAGCAGCATACAGCGGGGGAGGGCCGGGGAGCTGTTTTTT	CASSIQRGRAGELFF
15	TRBJ2-3	TRBV11-3	NA	NA	TGTGCCAGCAGCTTGTCCGGAGGACCGATAGATACGCAGTATTTT	CASSLSGGPIDTQYF
15	TRBJ1-5	TRBV6-2/TRBV6-3	NA	NA	TGTGCCAGCAGTTACCGGGGATATAGCAATCAGCCCCAGCATTTT	CASSYRGYSNQPQHF
13	TRBJ1-2	TRBV7-2	NA	NA	TGTGCCAGCAGCCCCGCAGGAACCTATGGCTACACCTTC	CASSPAGTYGYTF
14	TRBJ1-6	TRBV9	NA	TRBD1	TGTGCCAGCAGCGTGACAGGGGAGGAGGCACCCCTCCACTTT	CASSVTGEEAPLHF
16	TRBJ2-3	TRBV5-1	NA	NA	TGCGCCAGCAGCTTGGTTGCGGGGCCTAGCACAGATACGCAGTATTTT	CASSLVAGPSTDTQYF
15	TRBJ2-1	TRBV7-2	NA	TRBD1	TGTGCCAGCAGCTTAGATCGGACAGGGTTAAATGAGCAGTTCTTC	CASSLDRTGLNEQFF
16	TRBJ2-3	TRBV12-5	NA	TRBD2	TGTGCTAGTGGTTCTCTAGCGGGGGGGCCCGCAGATACGCAGTATTTT	CASGSLAGGPADTQYF
16	TRBJ2-1	TRBV19	NA	TRBD2	TGTGCCAGTAGTAACCAAATGACTAGCGGGGGAAATGAGCAGTTCTTC	CASSNQMTSGGNEQFF
16	TRBJ2-3	TRBV15	once	NA	TGTGCCACCAGCAGAGGTTTGGGAGTGGGCACAGATACGCAGTATTTT	CATSRGLGVGTDTQYF
18	TRBJ2-3	TRBV6-1	once	TRBD2	TGTGCCAGCAGTGCGAGATCCGGGACTAGCGCCAGAGGGGCGCCGCAGTATTTT	CASSARSGTSARGAPQYF
16	TRBJ2-1	TRBV7-2	NA	NA	TGTGCCAGCAGCAAAAACCGGGACTCCCCCTACAATGAGCAGTTCTTC	CASSKNRDSPYNEQFF
14	TRBJ1-1	TRBV7-8	once	NA	TGTGCCAGCAGCTGGACAGATACGAACACTGAAGCTTTCTTT	CASSWTDTNTEAFF
15	TRBJ1-4	TRBV5-1	NA	NA	TGCGCCAGCAGCAGAGGCCATCCAACTGATGAAAAACTGTTTTTT	CASSRGHPTDEKLFF
15	TRBJ1-2	TRBV10-3	NA	NA	TGTGCCATCAGTGAGCTGGGACAAACTAACTATGGCTACACCTTC	CAISELGQTNYGYTF
15	TRBJ2-3	TRBV7-9	NA	NA	TGTGCCAGCAGCTTACTTCAGGGGACCACAGATACGCAGTATTTT	CASSLLQGTTDTQYF
12	TRBJ2-5	TRBV29-1	NA	TRBD2	TGCAGCGTGCGGGGGATCCAAGAGACCCAGTACTTC	CSVRGIQETQYF
16	TRBJ2-7	TRBV11-2	NA	NA	TGTGCCAGCAGCTTAGATTTTGCGACAGGAGCCTACGAGCAGTACTTC	CASSLDFATGAYEQYF
14	TRBJ1-1	TRBV6-1	NA	NA	TGTGCCAGCAGTGAAAGGGGTGGGAACACTGAAGCTTTCTTT	CASSERGGNTEAFF
15	TRBJ2-3	TRBV11-2	NA	TRBD1	TGTGCCAGCAGCTTAGATGGGACAGGCACAGATACGCAGTATTTT	CASSLDGTGTDTQYF
14	TRBJ2-2	TRBV6-5	NA	NA	TGTGCCAGCAGCGGGACTCAAAGGCCCGGGGAGCTGTTTTTT	CASSGTQRPGELFF
15	TRBJ2-3	TRBV11-3	NA	NA	TGTGCCAGCAGCGTTCAAGGGGTTAGGACAGATACGCAGTATTTT	CASSVQGVRTDTQYF
18	TRBJ2-7	TRBV10-3	few	TRBD1	TGTGCCATCCGTATTGTATCGGGACAGGGCCAAGGGGGGGACGAGCAGTACTTC	CAIRIVSGQGQGGDEQYF
15	TRBJ2-1	TRBV6-5	NA	NA	TGTGCCAGCAGTAACCGGGCCCTAGGGGCAGATGAGCAGTTCTTC	CASSNRALGADEQFF
12	TRBJ1-2	TRBV7-2	NA	TRBD1	TGTGCCAGCAGCTTGACAGGGGGCGGCTACACCTTC	CASSLTGGGYTF
13	TRBJ1-1	TRBV6-5	NA	NA	TGTGCCAGCAGTTACCGACAGCACACTGAAGCTTTCTTT	CASSYRQHTEAFF
11	TRBJ2-1	TRBV20-1	NA	NA	TGCAGTGCTAGATACGCGGGGGAGCAGTTCTTC	CSARYAGEQFF
14	TRBJ1-2	TRBV28	NA	NA	TGTGCCAGCAGTTTGGGGGGACCGAACTATGGCTACACCTTC	CASSLGGPNYGYTF
14	TRBJ2-7	TRBV6-2/TRBV6-3	NA	NA	TGTGCCAGCAGTTGGTCCGGTTCCCCTAACGAGCAGTACTTC	CASSWSGSPNEQYF
16	TRBJ1-6	TRBV5-1	NA	TRBD1	TGCGCCAGCAGCCCCGCAGACAGGGGGCAAAATTCACCCCTCCACTTT	CASSPADRGQNSPLHF